This TCR beta chain came from a study of post-analysis software for immune sequencing data. Germline CDR1 SGHTA, CDR2 FQGTGA. Germline trimming cut 3 bases from V and 7 bases from J; bases unmatched to any gene: 6. The CDR3 contains 15 residues. The table lists this clonotype with a few counts. Antigen: not known. The study's findings and limits: Analysis by F measure revealed that same-batch samples clustered strongly together. Roughly five TRBV segments, including TRBV5-6, TRBV5-1 and TRBV20-1, were more frequent in patients than controls. Controls' normalized Chao1 diversity significantly exceeded that of multiple sclerosis patients.

Unique molecular identifiers featured in each of the TCR beta cDNA libraries. TCRdb reprocessed the PCR reads with MiXCR, giving one entry per CDR3 protein. The data hold about 820,000 distinct CDR3 sequences, with about 50% observed a single time. The chain uses TRBV7-3 and TRBJ2-1; TRBD2 matches 10 bases. The source of this sequence is a girl aged 10 to 17 with multiple sclerosis. Sequencing used blood. CDR3 sequence: CASSFSGGSLNEQFF. CDR3 coding DNA: TGTGCCAGCAGCTTTAGCGGGGGGTCTTTAAATGAGCAGTTCTTC.